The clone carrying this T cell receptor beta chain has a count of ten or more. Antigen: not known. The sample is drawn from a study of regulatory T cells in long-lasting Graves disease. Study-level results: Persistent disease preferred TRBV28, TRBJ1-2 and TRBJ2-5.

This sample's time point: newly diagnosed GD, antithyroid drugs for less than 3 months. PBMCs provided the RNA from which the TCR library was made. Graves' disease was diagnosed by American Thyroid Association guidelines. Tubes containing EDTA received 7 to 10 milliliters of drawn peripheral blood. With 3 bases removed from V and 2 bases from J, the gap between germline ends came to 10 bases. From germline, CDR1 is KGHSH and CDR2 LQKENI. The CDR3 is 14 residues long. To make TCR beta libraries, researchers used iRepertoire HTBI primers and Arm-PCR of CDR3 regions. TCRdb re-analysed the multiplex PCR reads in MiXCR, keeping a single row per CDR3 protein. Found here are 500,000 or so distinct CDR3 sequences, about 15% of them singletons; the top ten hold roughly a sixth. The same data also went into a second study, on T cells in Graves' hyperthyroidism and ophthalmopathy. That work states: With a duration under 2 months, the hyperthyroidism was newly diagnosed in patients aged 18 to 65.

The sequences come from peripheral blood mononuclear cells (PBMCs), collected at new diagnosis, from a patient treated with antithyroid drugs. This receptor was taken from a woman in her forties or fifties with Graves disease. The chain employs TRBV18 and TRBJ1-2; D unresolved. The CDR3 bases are TGTGCCAGCTCACCCGTCGACACAAACTATGGCTACACCTTC. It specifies CASSPVDTNYGYTF.